This TCR beta chain emerged from a study of identical twins (dated by TCRdb to 2016 to 2017). For the wider study: To test whether fetal clonotypes persist, the study used deep sequencing on TCR alpha and beta repertoires from monozygotic twins, unrelated adults of various ages, and cord blood. Replicate twin experiments were performed at different times using different library preparation protocols to rule out contamination. Summary of the overall study and its limitations: Excess twin sharing in beta out-of-frame sequences was weaker because fewer shared sequences lowered the signal-to-noise ratio. Zero-insertion analyses could be partly confounded by invariant T cells such as MAIT and iNKT, though diverse VJ usage argued against such confounding for most clonotypes. Abundant cord blood beta clonotypes carried fewer insertions; young adult naive repertoires showed a weaker similar trend, while memory repertoires showed none. Out-of-frame TCR alpha sequences shared between twins showed an excess of low generation-probability sequences compared with coincidental sharing between unrelated individuals. Because the same donors could not be followed over many years, the conclusions depended on cross-sectional statistical analysis. Out-of-frame TCR alpha sharing in monozygotic twins was systematically underestimated by recombination models, whereas sharing between unrelated individuals was in agreement with the recombination models.

All donors were healthy Caucasians. Three pairs of female monozygotic twins, all aged 18 to 29 years, made up the twin cohort. CD4+ and CD8+ T cell populations were isolated with positive isolation kits from Invitrogen. CDR1 and CDR2 are drawn from the germline V gene: SGHTA, FQGNSA. There are 16 amino acids in the CDR3, from cysteine to phenylalanine inclusive. CDR3 DNA only is kept here, 48 bases in frame from base 1. Trimming removed 1 base from V and 1 base from J, leaving 12 bases between the germline ends. Concerning this clonotype: What this receptor recognizes is not known. One base away there is no much larger clone; base qualities are not given.

The protocol used for the library was 5' RACE. Sequencing took place on an Illumina HiSeq 2000. A universal primer binding site was introduced by template switching, and a unique molecular identifier was present in the final cDNA, enabling accurate counting of TCR cDNA molecules. Specific primers in the conserved constant-segment region were used to synthesize first-strand cDNA for TCR alpha and beta chains. To control for contamination, each cDNA library was double barcoded with a SMART-Mk sample barcode plus Illumina barcodes. Two successive PCR steps introduced TruSeq adapter sequences along with Illumina sample barcodes. The Illumina HiSeq platform was used with custom primers to sequence TCR alpha and beta cDNA libraries. Regarding the original processing steps: Unique molecular identifiers were extracted from raw reads with MiGEC, and CDR3 positions were determined with MiXCR. For each individual, recombination models were inferred using an EM algorithm with the repgenHMM and IGoR tools. The tcR package in R was used for shared clonotype analysis, with sharing normalized by the product of cloneset sizes. To study raw recombination without the effects of thymic and clonal selection, out-of-frame nonproductive sequences were analyzed. Starting from the raw public reads, TCRdb applied fastp trimming at Q25, assembled clones with MiXCR and retained in-frame beta chains. For every CDR3 protein sequence, its rows merge into one entry that carries the most common genes and DNA. TCRdb, not the authors, supplied the V and J calls. This sample holds some 500,000 distinct CDR3 sequences; over 12% were observed only once. The ten largest account for roughly 0.5% of the sample.

The same data also went into a second study, on yellow fever vaccine responses in identical twins. The second investigation adds: According to the authors, the vaccine-induced T cell response in identical twins seemed to be partly convergent and partly specific to each individual. In the study, vaccine-responding T cell clones were precisely tracked in identical twins.

The sequenced sample consisted of CD4+ T cells sorted from blood. The rearrangement joined TRBV7-2 to TRBJ2-3; the D gene cannot be named for sure. The TCR comes from a woman younger than 30 in good health. The DNA reads as follows: TGTGCCAGCAGCTTAGGTGGCACAGCTCGCACAGATACGCAGTATTTT. Translated, this is CASSLGGTARTDTQYF.